The 9 T cell receptor beta chains given below trace back to one sample, sequenced in a study of cytomegalovirus exposure and HLA in healthy donors. The PCR used 60 Vbeta and 13 Jbeta primers. Method: immunoSEQ multiplex PCR; TCRdb's copy keeps in-frame clones and lacks some. Of over 75,000 clones listed, about 81% are singletons. The sequenced material came from PBMCs. These TCRs come from a woman aged 45-60 years in good health and CMV-seronegative.

The chain links TRBV7-2 to TRBJ1-1; D not resolved. Trimming took off 2 bases at V and 3 bases at J, with 10 bases between the two ends. The CDR3 spans 14 residues. Germline V gene lookup returns CDR1 SGHTA and CDR2 FQGNSA. The DNA of the CDR3 is TGTGCCAGCAGCTTACATGAACTGGACACTGAAGCTTTCTTT. As protein: CASSLHELDTEAFF.

This clone occurred once. V gene TRBV6-1 combines with J gene TRBJ2-1, with D possibly matching TRBD2 (6 bases). Germline values: CDR1 MNHNS, CDR2 SASEGT. The CDR3 sequence is 15 residues long. The V end lost 10 bases, the J end lost 0 bases, and 16 bases lay between the germline ends. The CDR3 spells CATRSGVSSYNEQFF. DNA for the CDR3: TGTGCCACCCGTAGCGGAGTGAGCTCCTACAATGAGCAGTTCTTC.

The rearrangement links TRBV7-6 to TRBJ2-5; 12 nucleotides agree with TRBD2. The length of the CDR3 is 15 residues. V dropped 5 bases and J dropped 1; count of bases not matched to a gene: 2. The germline V gene encodes CDR1 SGHVS and CDR2 FNYEAQ. The CDR3 DNA follows: TGTGCCAGCAGCCCGGGACTAGCGGGCCAAGAGACCCAGTACTTC. This codes for CASSPGLAGQETQYF.

Notes on this clone: This same CDR3 is encoded by further DNA sequences in the sample. V and J are TRBV5-1 and TRBJ1-1; D unclear. The CDR3 covers 13 residues. The V gene lost 0 bases and the J gene lost 5 bases, with 8 bases spanning the gap. The germline CDR1 and CDR2 sequences are SGHRS and YFSETQ. CDR3 loop: CASSLVADTEAFF. The CDR3 DNA reads TGCGCCAGCAGCTTGGTAGCCGATACTGAAGCTTTCTTT.

The V and J genes are TRBV27 and TRBJ2-3; D gene ambiguous. The V and J ends lost 3 bases and 1 base respectively, with 5 bases between them. The CDR3 consists of 13 residues. Per the germline V gene, CDR1 is MNHEY and CDR2 is SMNVEV (reference sequence). CDR3 region: CASSFSGTDTQYF. CDR3 DNA: TGTGCCAGCAGTTTCTCAGGCACAGATACGCAGTATTTT.

The chain employs TRBV9 and TRBJ1-1, with 9 nucleotides matching TRBD1. V gave up 0 bases and J gave up 4 bases; unmatched junction bases: 4. The CDR3 is 15 residues long. CDR1 and CDR2 (germline): SGDLS, YYNGEE. The CDR3 loop reads CASSVGTGEATEAFF. The CDR3 DNA reads TGTGCCAGCAGCGTAGGGACAGGGGAGGCCACTGAAGCTTTCTTT.

The J gene is TRBJ2-1, the V gene TRBV13; unclear D gene. The germline gives CDR1 PRHDT, CDR2 FYEKMQ (reference sequence). V lost 6 bases to trimming and J lost 8 bases, with 17 bases between them. The CDR3 length is 14 residues. CDR3 coding DNA: TGTGCCAGCAGTTATACTGTTCGTGTGTATGAGCAGTTCTTC. Its protein product is CASSYTVRVYEQFF.

This clone has a handful of counts. CDR3: CAWDRGRGDTQYF. The DNA of the CDR3 is TGTGCCTGGGACAGGGGGCGGGGGGATACGCAGTATTTT. The chain uses TRBV30 and TRBJ2-3; 10 bases line up with TRBD1. V was clipped by 5 bases and J by 6 bases; unmatched bases: 5. The germline CDR1 and CDR2 sequences are GTSNPN and SVGIG (reference sequence). The CDR3 loop spans 13 amino acids.

The CDR3 loop reads CASSLLVSTGELFF. Written as DNA, the CDR3 is TGTGCCAGCAGCCTACTAGTTTCAACCGGGGAGCTGTTTTTT. This chain connects TRBV7-2 to TRBJ2-2, with D tentatively TRBD2 (5 bases). The germline CDR1 and CDR2 sequences are SGHTA and FQGNSA. V lost 5 bases, J lost 5 bases, and 12 bases lay in between. CDR3 length: 14 amino acids.